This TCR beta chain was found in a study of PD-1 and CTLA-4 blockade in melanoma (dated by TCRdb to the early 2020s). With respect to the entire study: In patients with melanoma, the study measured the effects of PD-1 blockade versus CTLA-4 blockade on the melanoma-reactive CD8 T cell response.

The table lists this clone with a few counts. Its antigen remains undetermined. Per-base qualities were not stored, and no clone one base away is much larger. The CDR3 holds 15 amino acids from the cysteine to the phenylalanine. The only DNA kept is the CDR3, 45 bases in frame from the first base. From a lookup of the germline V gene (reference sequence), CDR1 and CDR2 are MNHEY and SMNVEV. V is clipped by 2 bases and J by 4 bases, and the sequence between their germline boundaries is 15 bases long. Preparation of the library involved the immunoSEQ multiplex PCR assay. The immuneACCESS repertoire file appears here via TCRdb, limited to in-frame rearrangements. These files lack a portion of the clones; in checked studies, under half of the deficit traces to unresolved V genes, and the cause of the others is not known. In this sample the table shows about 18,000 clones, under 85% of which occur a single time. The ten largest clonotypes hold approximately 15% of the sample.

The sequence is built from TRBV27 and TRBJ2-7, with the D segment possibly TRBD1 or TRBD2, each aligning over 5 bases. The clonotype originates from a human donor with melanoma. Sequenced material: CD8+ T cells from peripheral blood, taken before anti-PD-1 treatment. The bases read TGTGCCAGCAGTTTAGCTCAGGGAGAAGGGTACGAGCAGTACTTC. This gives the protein CASSLAQGEGYEQYF.